This passage covers 5 T cell receptor beta chains from one sample sequenced in a study of blood T cell repertoires in COVID-19. TCRdb keeps only in-frame clones here, not all; method: immunoSEQ multiplex PCR. Altogether approximately 300,000 clones are present, 85% being singletons, with the ten largest covering approximately 1.9%. Sample: PBMCs or T cells enriched from blood (not recorded which). The receptors originated from a woman under 40 who had been exposed to COVID-19.

The chain recombines TRBV24-1 with TRBJ1-5; 8 bases line up with TRBD1. V lost 4 bases to trimming and J lost 4 bases; unmatched junction nucleotides: 2. CDR1 KGHDR and CDR2 SFDVKD come from the germline V gene. The CDR3 totals 14 residues. The CDR3 DNA follows: TGTGCCACCAGTGAACAGGGGGGGAATCAGCCCCAGCATTTT. This gives the protein CATSEQGGNQPQHF.

The chain combines TRBV11-2 with TRBJ2-3; D perhaps matches TRBD1 (6 bases). In germline, CDR1 is SGHAT, CDR2 FQNNGV. V shed 2 bases and J shed 3 bases, with 6 bases lying between them. CDR3 length: 13 residues. As DNA, the CDR3 is TGTGCCAGCAGCTTAACAGGGACAGATACGCAGTATTTT. Amino acids: CASSLTGTDTQYF.

The chain uses TRBV5-1 and TRBJ2-2; no clear D. The CDR3 covers 16 residues. In germline, CDR1 is SGHRS, CDR2 YFSETQ. V was shortened by 5 bases and J by 4 bases, with 18 bases between the two germline ends. The CDR3: CASRPPRLPGTGELFF. The CDR3 coding sequence is TGCGCCAGCAGACCCCCCAGGCTTCCCGGCACCGGGGAGCTGTTTTTT.

V is TRBV5-1 and J is TRBJ2-1; 7 bases fit TRBD1. Germline loops: CDR1 SGHRS, CDR2 YFSETQ. Unmatched junction bases numbered 9, after V lost 4 bases and J lost 5 bases. The CDR3 totals 15 residues. CDR3 bases: TGCGCCAGCAGCACTCAGGGGGTCGCACACAATGAGCAGTTCTTC. This encodes CASSTQGVAHNEQFF.

The chain uses TRBV5-8 and TRBJ2-6; D is unresolved. Germline CDR1 and CDR2: SGHTS and YDEGEE. The CDR3 is 18 amino acids. Trimming left V 6 bases short and J 0 bases short, with 19 bases between. CDR3: CASTSTVGGGSGANVLTF. The CDR3, as DNA: TGTGCCAGCACCTCGACGGTGGGTGGCGGCTCTGGGGCCAACGTCCTGACTTTC.